This section outlines one T cell receptor (beta chain) sequence together with its context. There is no known antigen for this receptor. One base away there is no much larger clone; base qualities are not given. The record originates from a study of cytomegalovirus exposure and HLA in healthy donors (dated by TCRdb to the late 2010s). With respect to the entire study: According to a later analysis, one platform produced both the roughly 120 validation repertoires and the approximately 660 repertoires of the first cohort. The study was designed to test whether signatures of past pathogen exposure could be identified by cataloging public T cell receptors. Along with the roughly 700-subject first cohort, a separate validation cohort of over a hundred different subjects was used. To predict cytomegalovirus infection status, the study brought together high-throughput TCR immunosequencing, statistical association of individual TCRs with disease status, and machine learning.

The donors were included in the validation cohort of roughly 130 subjects, a group kept apart from the approximately 700-subject first cohort. Libraries were constructed by the immunoSEQ multiplex PCR assay. The authors' pipeline ran thus. To diagnose cytomegalovirus status from the catalog of TCR beta chain sequences, a statistical classification framework was built. Drawn from immuneACCESS, this table holds only the in-frame rearrangements with V and J called that TCRdb kept. Clones are partly lost; checked studies trace under half to an unresolved V gene and leave the rest unexplained. That table gives V, J and clone size, and the DNA gave D and trimming. The table for this sample lists roughly 45,000 clones; about 93% of them were counted only once. The ten top clones hold approximately 8% of the sample. Germline trimming: 4 bases from V, 7 bases from J; junction bases outside gene matches: 1. Via the germline V gene (reference sequence), CDR1 is SEHNR and CDR2 FQNEAQ. The CDR3, from cysteine to phenylalanine, totals 12 residues. The kept DNA is CDR3 alone, 36 bases in frame from the first base.

Overall study outcomes, separate from this receptor: The authors suggested that the approach could potentially be extended to other disease states and immunological phenotypes. While some public TCRs were present in many individuals, most TCR sequences turned up only very rarely across donors. Three of the identified cytomegalovirus-associated TCR beta chains were confirmed in vitro to be specific for cytomegalovirus antigens. The classifier was reported to diagnose cytomegalovirus status with high specificity and sensitivity in both the original cohort and the validation cohort. A later analysis lacked HLA typing for the validation cohort, so it scored co-occurrence in that cohort across all 110 or so repertoires. A later analysis found that TCRs clustered in the first cohort also tended to co-occur in the 120 validation repertoires, with approximately 95% of cluster scores above 0. The study listed approximately 150 TCR beta chains as associated with cytomegalovirus.

The sequence derives from a woman aged 18-29 years in good health and CMV-seropositive. The sequence is built from TRBV7-9 and TRBJ1-5; TRBD1 fits 7 bases in the junction. Material for sequencing was PBMCs. The DNA sequence reads TGTGCCAGCAGCTCAGGGGGACAGCCCCAGCATTTT. This sequence encodes CASSSGGQPQHF.